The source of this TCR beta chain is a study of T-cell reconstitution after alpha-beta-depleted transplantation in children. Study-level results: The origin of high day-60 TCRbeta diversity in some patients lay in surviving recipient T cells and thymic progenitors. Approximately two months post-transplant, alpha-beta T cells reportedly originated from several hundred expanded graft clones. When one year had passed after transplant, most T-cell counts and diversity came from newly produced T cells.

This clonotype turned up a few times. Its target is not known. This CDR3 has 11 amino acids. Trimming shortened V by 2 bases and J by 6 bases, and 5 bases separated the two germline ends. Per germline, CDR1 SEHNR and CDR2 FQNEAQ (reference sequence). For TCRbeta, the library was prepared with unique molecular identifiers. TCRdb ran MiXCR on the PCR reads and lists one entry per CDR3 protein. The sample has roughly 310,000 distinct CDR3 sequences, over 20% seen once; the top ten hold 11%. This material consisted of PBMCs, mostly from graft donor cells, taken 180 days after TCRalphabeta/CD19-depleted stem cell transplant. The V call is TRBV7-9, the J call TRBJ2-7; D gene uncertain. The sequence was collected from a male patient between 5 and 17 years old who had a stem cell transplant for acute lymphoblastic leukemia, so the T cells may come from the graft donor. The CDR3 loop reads CASSLQREQYF. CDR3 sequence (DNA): TGTGCCAGCAGCTTACAGCGCGAGCAGTACTTC. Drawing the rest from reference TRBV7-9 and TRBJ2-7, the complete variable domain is DTGVSQNPRHKITKRGQNVTFRCDPISEHNRLYWYRQTLGQGPEFLTYFQNEAQLEKSRLLSDRFSAERPKGSFSTLEIQRTEQGDSAMYLCASSLQREQYFGPGTRLTVT.